The 22 T cell receptor beta chains presented below share a single source sample, sequenced in a study of T-cell memory formation after mild COVID-19. TCRdb re-called the 5' RACE reads through MiXCR, storing one row per CDR3 protein. This repertoire shows just over 400,000 distinct CDR3 sequences, 23% found once; its top ten account for under 15%. The sample comprised PBMCs or a T cell subset sorted from them (not recorded which). The receptors were gathered from an adult woman who had mild COVID-19 (a few samples of this study predate the infection). Cell type and time point are not known.

By its share, this clonotype is medium-sized. For the CDR3, the DNA is TGCGCCAGCAGCTTTTGGGGGACTAACACTGAAGCTTTCTTT. Its protein product is CASSFWGTNTEAFF. The V gene is TRBV5-1, the J gene TRBJ1-1, with D maybe TRBD1 (5 bases). CDR3 length: 14 residues. Germline assignment: CDR1 SGHRS and CDR2 YFSETQ. Trimming removed 2 bases from V and 2 bases from J, with 10 bases in between. The entire variable domain, with the rest obtained from reference TRBV5-1 and TRBJ1-1, is as follows: KAGVTQTPRYLIKTRGQQVTLSCSPISGHRSVSWYQQTPGQGLQFLFEYFSETQRNKGNFPGRFSGRQFSNSRSEMNVSTLELGDSALYLCASSFWGTNTEAFFGQGTRLTVV.

V and J are TRBV7-2 and TRBJ2-5, with a possible D match to TRBD2 (5 bases). Germline CDR1 SGHTA, CDR2 FQGNSA. Trimming removed 8 bases from V and 4 bases from J, with 17 bases in between. The CDR3 totals 14 residues. The DNA of the CDR3 is TGTGCCAGCCGCAAACGGGGAGCTGGAGAGACCCAGTACTTC. Translated: CASRKRGAGETQYF.

This clonotype showed up just a few times. The chain employs TRBV5-1 and TRBJ1-2, with unresolved D. The germline CDR1 and CDR2 sequences are SGHRS and YFSETQ. Trimming removed 0 bases at V and 5 bases at J, with 11 bases between. This CDR3 comprises 14 residues. The CDR3 region is CASSLEDGPYGYTF. In nucleotides, the CDR3 is TGCGCCAGCAGCTTGGAAGATGGCCCGTATGGCTACACCTTC.

The rearrangement uses TRBV4-2 and TRBJ1-6, with 7 bases matching TRBD1. Looked up from germline, CDR1 is LGHNA and CDR2 is YNFKEQ. The CDR3 covers 15 residues. After removal of 0 bases from V and 7 bases from J, the junction contained 3 bases not matched to a gene. The CDR3 DNA sequence: TGTGCCAGCAGCCAAGAACAGGGGCGCAATTCACCCCTCCACTTT. This codes for CASSQEQGRNSPLHF.

V and J are TRBV25-1 and TRBJ2-7, with no clear D. Germline V CDR1 and CDR2: MGHDK, SYGVNS. The CDR3 covers 16 residues. Trimming shortened V by 2 bases and J by 0 bases, and 14 bases separated the two germline ends. CDR3 bases: TGTGCCAGCAGTGAACGGGCCTTTCCCACCTCCTACGAGCAGTACTTC. This encodes CASSERAFPTSYEQYF.

This clonotype was counted only a few times. The chain combines TRBV14 with TRBJ1-2; unclear D gene. The ends were cut back, 0 bases at V and 5 bases at J, with 4 bases in the middle. The germline CDR1 and CDR2 sequences are SGHDN and FVKESK. The CDR3 runs to 12 residues. CDR3 in DNA: TGTGCCAGCAGCCAAGACAGTTATGGCTACACCTTC. Translated: CASSQDSYGYTF.

The chain is built from TRBV4-3 and TRBJ1-2; a possible D gene is TRBD1 (6 bases). The CDR3 length is 15 residues. CDR1 is LGHNA and CDR2 is YSLEER in the germline V gene. V was cut by 4 bases and J by 7 bases, with 19 bases left in between. The CDR3 nucleotides are TGCGCCAGCAGCCTCCCGGAGGCAGGGGATATTGGCTACACCTTC. This codes for CASSLPEAGDIGYTF.

This chain links TRBV7-9 with TRBJ2-3, with a weak D call TRBD2 (5 bases). Trimming left V 4 bases short and J 0 bases short, with 8 bases between. This CDR3 is built from 14 residues. CDR1 and CDR2 from the germline V gene are SEHNR and FQNEAQ (reference sequence). The CDR3 sequence: CASSWLASTDTQYF. CDR3 nucleotide sequence: TGTGCCAGCAGCTGGTTAGCGAGCACAGATACGCAGTATTTT.

This clonotype was picked up a small number of times. The CDR3 DNA reads as TGCGCCAGCAGCTTGGTGACAGGCTACTCCTACAATGAGCAGTTCTTC. The encoded protein is CASSLVTGYSYNEQFF. The chain links TRBV5-1 to TRBJ2-1; D is possibly TRBD1 (6 bases). The germline gives CDR1 SGHRS, CDR2 YFSETQ. The CDR3 contains 16 residues. With 0 bases removed from V and 0 bases from J, the gap between germline ends came to 10 bases.

This clonotype was counted between two and nine times. This chain uses TRBV4-1 with TRBJ2-1; TRBD2 is a possible D gene (5 bases). Trimming removed 3 bases from V and 1 base from J, with 16 bases in between. The CDR3 covers 17 residues. Germline CDR1 is MGHRA and CDR2 is YSYEKL. The CDR3 sequence is CASSQGLARRSYNEQFF. CDR3 sequence (DNA): TGCGCCAGCAGCCAGGGTCTCGCCCGGAGGTCCTACAATGAGCAGTTCTTC.

A few counts support this clonotype. This sequence joins TRBV5-1 and TRBJ2-7; 9 bases agree with TRBD2. The CDR3 covers 15 residues. CDR1 and CDR2 from the germline V gene are SGHRS and YFSETQ. J was trimmed by 5 bases and V by 1 base; bases with no gene match: 7. As DNA, the CDR3 is TGCGCCAGCAGCTTGAGGACTAGCGCCTACGACGAGCAGTACTTC. This codes for CASSLRTSAYDEQYF.

The J gene is TRBJ1-1, the V gene TRBV12-3 or TRBV12-4; D is perhaps TRBD1 (5 bases). V lost 2 bases to trimming and J lost 0 bases, with 13 bases between them. This CDR3 comprises 16 residues. The CDR3 DNA reads as TGTGCCAGCAGTTTACGTCTACAGGACCTGAACACTGAAGCTTTCTTT. As protein: CASSLRLQDLNTEAFF.

CDR3 loop: CASSPVAYNEQFF. The CDR3 nucleotides read TGTGCCAGCAGCCCTGTAGCCTACAATGAGCAGTTCTTC. This chain joins TRBV7-8 and TRBJ2-1; D is unclear. Germline CDR1 reads SGHVS; CDR2 reads FQNEAQ. The CDR3 runs to 13 residues. Trimming removed 5 bases at V and 2 bases at J, with 7 bases between.

The V gene is TRBV2, the J gene TRBJ2-7, with D possibly TRBD1 on 6 matching bases. CDR1 and CDR2 (germline): SNHLY, FYNNEI. Trimming pared 8 bases from V and 5 bases from J, leaving 25 bases between. The CDR3 extends over 16 amino acids. CDR3 bases: TGTGCCAGCGAGGACCCTACCCCGGGACATAGGAACGAGCAGTACTTC. Translated: CASEDPTPGHRNEQYF.

This clonotype was counted a few times. V and J are TRBV7-3 and TRBJ2-3, with 9 bases lining up with TRBD2. Germline V gene lookup returns CDR1 SGHTA and CDR2 FQGTGA. Losses at the gene ends were 4 bases for V and 4 bases for J; bases not matched to a gene: 6. The CDR3 consists of 15 residues. The CDR3 bases are TGTGCCAGCAGCTCGATAGCGGGAGTTCCAGATACGCAGTATTTT. It codes for CASSSIAGVPDTQYF.

The V gene is TRBV30, the J gene TRBJ2-5, with D perhaps TRBD2 (7 bases). CDR3 length: 13 amino acids. The germline gives CDR1 GTSNPN, CDR2 SVGIG (reference sequence). V dropped 0 bases and J dropped 5 bases, with 10 bases sitting between them. The CDR3 is CAWSVGGLETQYF. DNA of the CDR3: TGTGCCTGGAGTGTCGGGGGGCTCGAGACCCAGTACTTC.

This clonotype came up a few times. This chain connects TRBV7-9 to TRBJ1-3; a possible D gene is TRBD1 (5 bases). This CDR3 spans 15 amino acids. In germline, CDR1 is SEHNR, CDR2 FQNEAQ (reference sequence). The germline V and J ends were trimmed by 8 bases and 3 bases, with 17 bases remaining between them. CDR3 DNA: TGTGCCAGCTTAACTGGGGCAGGAAGTGGAAACACCATATATTTT. As protein: CASLTGAGSGNTIYF.

The CDR3 region is CASSYVARSSYEQYF. DNA of the CDR3: TGTGCCAGCAGTTACGTAGCCAGGAGTTCCTACGAGCAGTACTTC. The chain combines TRBV6-6 with TRBJ2-7; no clear D. Trimming removed 2 bases from V and 1 base from J, with 12 bases in between. Germline V lookup: CDR1 MNHNY, CDR2 SVGAGI (reference sequence). There are 15 residues in the CDR3.

This clonotype was observed a few times. V usage is TRBV29-1 and J usage is TRBJ2-5; D unclear. The V gene lost 0 bases and the J gene lost 9 bases, with 8 bases spanning the gap. CDR1 SQVTM and CDR2 ANQGSEA come from the germline V gene. The CDR3 consists of 11 residues. The CDR3 nucleotides read TGCAGCGTTGAAGATCGGCAGGCCCAGTACTTC. Protein product: CSVEDRQAQYF.

The V gene is TRBV9, the J gene TRBJ2-3; D unresolved. The V end lost 1 base, the J end lost 0 bases, and 9 bases lay between the germline ends. Germline CDR1 reads SGDLS; CDR2 reads YYNGEE. This CDR3 spans 15 amino acids. CDR3 sequence: CASSVRADSTDTQYF. The CDR3 nucleotides are TGTGCCAGCAGCGTAAGGGCAGACAGCACAGATACGCAGTATTTT.

The rearrangement joins TRBV7-9 to TRBJ2-3, with TRBD1 matching 9 bases. The germline V gene has CDR1 SEHNR and CDR2 FQNEAQ (reference sequence). This CDR3 has 19 amino acids. The J segment lost 2 bases and the V segment lost 0 bases, leaving 12 bases of the junction unmatched. In DNA, the CDR3 is TGTGCCAGCAGCTTAGCCCTTCTCGGGACAGGGACCTTCACAGATACGCAGTATTTT. Translated, it gives CASSLALLGTGTFTDTQYF.

This clonotype was detected many times. The chain couples TRBV4-2 to TRBJ2-7; D might be TRBD2 (6 bases). Per germline, CDR1 LGHNA and CDR2 YNFKEQ. This CDR3 spans 15 amino acids. V lost 0 bases and J 2 bases, leaving 11 bases between the germline ends. The CDR3 DNA is TGTGCCAGCAGCCAAGATGGGACTCCCGCCTACGAGCAGTACTTC. Its protein product is CASSQDGTPAYEQYF.